The clone carrying this TCR beta chain occurred many times. Its antigen is as yet unknown. During its preparation, the TCRbeta library received unique molecular identifiers. TCRdb analysed the PCR reads with MiXCR anew, one entry per CDR3 protein. The sample has 200,000 to 250,000 distinct CDR3 sequences, approximately 11% seen once; the top ten hold 28%. The data were taken from a study of T-cell reconstitution after alpha-beta-depleted transplantation in children. The study, taken as a whole, reports: There were some patients whose high TCRbeta diversity at day 60 came from surviving recipient T cells and thymic progenitors. T-cell counts and diversity were attributed mostly to newly produced T cells one year after transplant.

Germline CDR1 SGHRS, CDR2 YFSETQ. There are 16 residues in the CDR3. V gave up 0 bases and J gave up 5 bases; unmatched junction bases: 7. The starting material was PBMCs, obtained before TCRalphabeta/CD19-depleted stem cell transplant. The origin of this receptor is a child less than two years old with acute myeloid leukemia, due to receive a stem cell transplant. This rearrangement joins TRBV5-1 to TRBJ2-5, with 10 bases lining up with TRBD2. CDR3 nucleotides: TGCGCCAGCAGCTTGGTAACTAGCGGGGACCGGGAGACCCAGTACTTC. Its protein product is CASSLVTSGDRETQYF.